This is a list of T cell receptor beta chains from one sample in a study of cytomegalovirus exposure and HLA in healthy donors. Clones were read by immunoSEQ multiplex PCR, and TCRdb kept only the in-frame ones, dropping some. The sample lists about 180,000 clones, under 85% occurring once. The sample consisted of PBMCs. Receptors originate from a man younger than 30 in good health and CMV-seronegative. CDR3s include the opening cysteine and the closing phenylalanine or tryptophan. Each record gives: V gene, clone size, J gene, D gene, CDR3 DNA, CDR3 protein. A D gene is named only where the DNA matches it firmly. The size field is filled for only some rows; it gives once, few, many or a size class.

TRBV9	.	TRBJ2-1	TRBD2	TGTGCCAGCAGCGGACTAGCGGGAGTACGGGAGCAGTTCTTC	CASSGLAGVREQFF
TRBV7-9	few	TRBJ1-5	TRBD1	TGTGCCAGCAGCAACAGGGGTTTCAATCAGCCCCAGCATTTT	CASSNRGFNQPQHF
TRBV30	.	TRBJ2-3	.	TGTGCCTGGGGATTAGCGGCAGATACGCAGTATTTT	CAWGLAADTQYF
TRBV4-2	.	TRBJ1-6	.	TGTGCCAGCAGCCAAGATGTGGCAGGGGTTTCACCCCTCCACTTT	CASSQDVAGVSPLHF
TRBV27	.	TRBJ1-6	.	TGTGCCAGCAAGGTAGGGGGTTCCGGGTCACCCCTCCACTTT	CASKVGGSGSPLHF
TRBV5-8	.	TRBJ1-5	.	TGTGCCAGCCGCCGTAGGGGAAGCAATCAGCCCCAGCATTTT	CASRRRGSNQPQHF
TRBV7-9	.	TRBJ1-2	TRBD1	TGTGCCAGCAGCTTAGCGCGACAGGGCGATGGCTACACCTTC	CASSLARQGDGYTF
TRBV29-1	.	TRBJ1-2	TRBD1	TGCAGCGTTCAGACAGGGTACCCTTCTTATGGCTACACCTTC	CSVQTGYPSYGYTF
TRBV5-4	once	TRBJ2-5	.	TGTGCCAGCAGCTTGAGGGGAATTGAGACCCAGTACTTC	CASSLRGIETQYF
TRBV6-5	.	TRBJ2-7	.	TGTGCCAGCAGTTACGGAGGAGGGCGATACTACGAGCAGTACTTC	CASSYGGGRYYEQYF
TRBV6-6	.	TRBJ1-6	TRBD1	TGTGCCAGCAGTTACCCTCCCGACAGGGGCTCACCCCTCCACTTT	CASSYPPDRGSPLHF
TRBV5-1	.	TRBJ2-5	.	TGCGCCAGCAGCTTAGAACACAGGGATGAGACCCAGTACTTC	CASSLEHRDETQYF
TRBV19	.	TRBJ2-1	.	TGTGCCAGTAGTATCCGGGGATCCTACAATGAGCAGTTCTTC	CASSIRGSYNEQFF
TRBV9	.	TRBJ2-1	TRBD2	TGTGCCAGCAGCGTAGAGGTCGGGACTAGCGCTTACAATGAGCAGTTCTTC	CASSVEVGTSAYNEQFF
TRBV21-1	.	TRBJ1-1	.	TGTACTCGTACCCCCCCCTCGGGGAGCACTGAAGCTTTCTTT	CTRTPPSGSTEAFF
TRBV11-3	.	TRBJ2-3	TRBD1	TGTGCCAGCAGCTTAGACCAGGGGGCATCAGATACGCAGTATTTT	CASSLDQGASDTQYF
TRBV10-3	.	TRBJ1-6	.	TGTGCCATCAGTGAAACAGGGAGCTCCTATAATTCACCCCTCCACTTT	CAISETGSSYNSPLHF
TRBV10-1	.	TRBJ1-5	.	TGCGCCATCACGCAGGGAAAAGGCAATCAGCCCCAGCATTTT	CAITQGKGNQPQHF
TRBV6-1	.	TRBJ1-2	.	TGTGCCAGCAGTGAACCCCCGATAGCTAACTATGGCTACACCTTC	CASSEPPIANYGYTF
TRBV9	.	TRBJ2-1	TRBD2	TGTGCCAGCAGCGCCCAAGCGGGGTTAGATCTTGAGCAGTTCTTC	CASSAQAGLDLEQFF
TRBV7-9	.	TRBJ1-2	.	TGTGCCAGCAGCACCCGGTCAGGATCTAACTATGGCTACACCTTC	CASSTRSGSNYGYTF
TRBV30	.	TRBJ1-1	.	TGTGCCTGGAAGCGGGGAACCACTGAAGCTTTCTTT	CAWKRGTTEAFF
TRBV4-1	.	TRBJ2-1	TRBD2	TGCGCCAGCAGCCTCGGGCTAGCGGGGGTTGGGAATGAGCAGTTCTTC	CASSLGLAGVGNEQFF
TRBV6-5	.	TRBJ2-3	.	TGTGCCAGCAGGAACCCAGGGGCCCCTGGAGATACGCAGTATTTT	CASRNPGAPGDTQYF
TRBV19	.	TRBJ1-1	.	TGTGCCAGTAGTATAGATCCCCAGAACACTGAAGCTTTCTTT	CASSIDPQNTEAFF
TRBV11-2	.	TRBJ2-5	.	TGTGCCAGCAGCGGAAGCGGAGAGACCCAGTACTTC	CASSGSGETQYF
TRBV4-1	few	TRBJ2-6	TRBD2	TGCGCCAGCAGCCAAGTGGGGGGGGCTGGGGCCAACGTCCTGACTTTC	CASSQVGGAGANVLTF
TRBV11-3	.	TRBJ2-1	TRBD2	TGTGCCAGCAGCCCGAGGACTAGCGGGAGTAATGAGCAGTTCTTC	CASSPRTSGSNEQFF
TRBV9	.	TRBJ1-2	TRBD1	TGTGCCAGCAGCCAACGGGACAGGGGGCTCTGGTATGGCTACACCTTC	CASSQRDRGLWYGYTF
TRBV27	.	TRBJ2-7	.	TGTGCCAGCAGTCAGACAGGCAAAACTCGCTACGAGCAGTACTTC	CASSQTGKTRYEQYF
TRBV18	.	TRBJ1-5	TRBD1	TGTGCCAGCTCACCATCGGGACAGGGTAGCAATCAGCCCCAGCATTTT	CASSPSGQGSNQPQHF
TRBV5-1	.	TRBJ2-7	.	TGCGCCAGCAGCACGACAGGTTCCTACGAGCAGTACTTC	CASSTTGSYEQYF
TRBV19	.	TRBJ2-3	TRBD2	TGTGCCAGTAGTTTTAGCGGGAGGGCCATGGGAACAGATACGCAGTATTTT	CASSFSGRAMGTDTQYF
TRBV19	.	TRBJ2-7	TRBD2	TGTGCCAGTAGTACTTTGAGCGGGGGAAAAGGCGAGCAGTACTTC	CASSTLSGGKGEQYF
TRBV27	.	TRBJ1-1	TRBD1	TGTGCCAGCAGGGGGACAGGGAGGGGCACTGAAGCTTTCTTT	CASRGTGRGTEAFF
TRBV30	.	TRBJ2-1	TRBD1	TGTGCCTGGAGCGGGGACAGGGATGAGCAGTTCTTC	CAWSGDRDEQFF
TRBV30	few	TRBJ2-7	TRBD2	TGTGCCTCGAGGCTAGCGGGGACCTACGAGCAGTACTTC	CASRLAGTYEQYF
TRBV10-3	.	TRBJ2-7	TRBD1	TGTGCCATCAGTGACCCCGGGACAGACTCTAGGGAGCAGTACTTC	CAISDPGTDSREQYF
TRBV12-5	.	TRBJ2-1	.	TGTGCTACTCAAACGCAGGCGAATGAGCAGTTCTTC	CATQTQANEQFF
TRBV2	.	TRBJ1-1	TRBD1	TGTGCCAGCAGCGACAGGGGCCTACAGATTGAAGCTTTCTTT	CASSDRGLQIEAFF
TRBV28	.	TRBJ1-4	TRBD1	TGTGCCAGCAAAGACTTCCAGGGGGTCAAGGAAAAACTGTTTTTT	CASKDFQGVKEKLFF
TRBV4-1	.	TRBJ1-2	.	TGCGCCAGCAGCCAAGAGAGGGGGTCTGGCTATGGCTACACCTTC	CASSQERGSGYGYTF
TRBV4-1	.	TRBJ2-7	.	TGCGCCAGCAGCCCGAGGGAGTCCGAGCAGTACTTC	CASSPRESEQYF
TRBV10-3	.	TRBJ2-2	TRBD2	TGTGCCATCAGGGGGGAGGGGAAGGCCGGGGAGCTGTTTTTT	CAIRGEGKAGELFF
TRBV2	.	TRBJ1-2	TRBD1	TGTGCCAGCAGTGAAAACAGGGGTTCAGAAGGCTACACCTTC	CASSENRGSEGYTF
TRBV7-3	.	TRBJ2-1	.	TGTGCCAGCAGGGCCAACCCGGGGACAAACAATGAGCAGTTCTTC	CASRANPGTNNEQFF
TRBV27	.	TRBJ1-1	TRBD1	TGTGCCAGCAGTCCAAGGACAGGACCGAGAGGGACTGAAGCTTTCTTT	CASSPRTGPRGTEAFF
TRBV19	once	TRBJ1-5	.	TGTGGCACCACATCCCAGGGTCAGCCCCAGCATTTT	CGTTSQGQPQHF
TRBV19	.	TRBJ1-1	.	TGTGCCAGTACCCTGGCGGCGGCCACTGAAGCTTTCTTT	CASTLAAATEAFF
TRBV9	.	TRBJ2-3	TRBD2	TGTGCCAGCAGTCACGGGCTAGCGGGGGGGGATACGCAGTATTTT	CASSHGLAGGDTQYF
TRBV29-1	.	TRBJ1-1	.	TGCAGCGTCCACCTCCAGGGGAGGAACACTGAAGCTTTCTTT	CSVHLQGRNTEAFF
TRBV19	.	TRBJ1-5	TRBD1	TGTGCCAGTAGTATGAGGGGGCAGGACAATCAGCCCCAGCATTTT	CASSMRGQDNQPQHF